This T cell receptor (beta chain) comes out of a study of T cells in Graves' hyperthyroidism and ophthalmopathy. Thyroid ultrasound and orbital computed tomography, with clinical symptoms and serum thyroxine and TRAb, informed diagnoses. The length of the CDR3 is 14 residues. Germline CDR1 and CDR2: SGHTA and FQGNSA. Between the trimmed V and J ends, which lost 5 bases and 5 bases, there was a span of 13 bases. This clonotype has at least ten counts. The antigen is not known. Points from the study as a whole: The model anticipated ophthalmopathy a median around 6 months pre-onset. Clonotypes that were expanded in thyroid above 0.001 mostly appeared in blood too.

Amplified TCR beta CDR3 regions derived from RNA transcripts. First-round RT-PCR targeting the TCR CDR3 was performed with the HTBI primer set. TCRdb reanalysed the multiplex PCR reads using MiXCR and keeps one entry per CDR3 protein. Of over 400,000 distinct CDR3 sequences listed, roughly 23% are singletons. The source material was blood. The chain employs TRBV7-2 and TRBJ2-1; D may be TRBD1 (6 bases). This clonotype was obtained from a woman aged 70-85 years with Graves' ophthalmopathy. Here the CDR3 DNA reads TGTGCCAGCAGCGTAAGGTACAGGGACAATGAGCAGTTCTTC. Protein product: CASSVRYRDNEQFF.